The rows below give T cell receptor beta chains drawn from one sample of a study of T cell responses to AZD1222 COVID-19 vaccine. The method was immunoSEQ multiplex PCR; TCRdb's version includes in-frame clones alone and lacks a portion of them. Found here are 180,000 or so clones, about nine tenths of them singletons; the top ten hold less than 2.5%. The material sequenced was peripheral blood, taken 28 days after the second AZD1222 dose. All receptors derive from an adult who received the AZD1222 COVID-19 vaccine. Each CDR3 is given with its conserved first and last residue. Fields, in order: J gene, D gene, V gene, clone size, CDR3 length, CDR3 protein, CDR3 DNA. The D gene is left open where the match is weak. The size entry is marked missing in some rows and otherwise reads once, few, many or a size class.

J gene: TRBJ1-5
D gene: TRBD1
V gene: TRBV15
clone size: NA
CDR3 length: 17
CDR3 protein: CATSRDGQGALHQPQHF
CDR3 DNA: TGTGCCACCAGCAGAGATGGACAGGGGGCGCTTCATCAGCCCCAGCATTTT

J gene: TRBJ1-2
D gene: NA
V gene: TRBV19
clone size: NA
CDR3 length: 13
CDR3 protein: CASSEEGTRGYTF
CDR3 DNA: TGTGCCAGTAGTGAGGAGGGGACACGTGGCTACACCTTC

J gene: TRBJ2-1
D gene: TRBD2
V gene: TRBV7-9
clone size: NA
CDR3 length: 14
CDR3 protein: CASTSLREINEQFF
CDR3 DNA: TGTGCCAGCACGAGTCTGCGGGAGATTAATGAGCAGTTCTTC

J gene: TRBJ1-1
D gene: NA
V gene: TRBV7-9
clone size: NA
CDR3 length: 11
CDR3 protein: CASAENTEAFF
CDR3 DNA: TGTGCCAGCGCGGAGAACACTGAAGCTTTCTTT

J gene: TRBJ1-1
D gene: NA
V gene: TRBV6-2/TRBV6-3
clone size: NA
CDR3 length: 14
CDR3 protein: CASSYRGGNTEAFF
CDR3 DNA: TGTGCCAGCAGTTATCGGGGGGGTAACACTGAAGCTTTCTTT

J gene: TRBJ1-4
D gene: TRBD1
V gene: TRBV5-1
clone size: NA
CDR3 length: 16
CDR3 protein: CASSLTTGGFYEKLFF
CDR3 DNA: TGCGCCAGCAGCTTGACCACAGGGGGCTTTTATGAAAAACTGTTTTTT

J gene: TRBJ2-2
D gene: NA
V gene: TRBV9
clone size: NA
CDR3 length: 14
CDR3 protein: CASSTPPGTGELFF
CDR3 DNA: TGTGCCAGCAGCACTCCCCCCGGGACCGGGGAGCTGTTTTTT

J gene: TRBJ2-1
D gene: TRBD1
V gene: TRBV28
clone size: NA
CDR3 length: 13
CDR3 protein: CATRQGLNNEQFF
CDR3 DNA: TGTGCCACCAGACAGGGGTTGAACAATGAGCAGTTCTTC

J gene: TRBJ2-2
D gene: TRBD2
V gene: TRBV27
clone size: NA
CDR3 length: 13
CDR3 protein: CASRPGGTGELFF
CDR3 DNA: TGTGCCAGCAGGCCGGGGGGCACCGGGGAGCTGTTTTTT

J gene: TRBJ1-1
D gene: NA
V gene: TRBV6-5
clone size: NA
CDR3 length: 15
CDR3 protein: CASSLQGRGGTEAFF
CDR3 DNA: TGTGCCAGCAGTTTACAGGGACGGGGCGGGACTGAAGCTTTCTTT

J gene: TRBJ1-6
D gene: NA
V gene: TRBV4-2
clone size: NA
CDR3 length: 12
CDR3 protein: CASSQDNSPLHF
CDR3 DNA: TGTGCCAGCAGCCAGGACAATTCACCCCTCCACTTT

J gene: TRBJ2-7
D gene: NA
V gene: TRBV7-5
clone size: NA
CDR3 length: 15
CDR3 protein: CARSLDRDSGYEQYF
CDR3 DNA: TGTGCCAGAAGCTTGGACCGGGACAGCGGCTACGAGCAGTACTTC

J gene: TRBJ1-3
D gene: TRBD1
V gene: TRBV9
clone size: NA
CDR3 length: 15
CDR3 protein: CASSGGTGSGNTIYF
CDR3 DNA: TGTGCCAGCAGCGGGGGGACAGGGTCTGGAAACACCATATATTTT

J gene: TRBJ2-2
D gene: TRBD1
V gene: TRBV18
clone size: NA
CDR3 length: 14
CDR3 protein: CASSPGQDTGELFF
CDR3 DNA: TGTGCCAGCTCACCAGGACAGGACACCGGGGAGCTGTTTTTT

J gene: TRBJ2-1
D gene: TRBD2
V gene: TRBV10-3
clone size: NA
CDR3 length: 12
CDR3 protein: CAAGGGYNEQFF
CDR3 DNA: TGTGCCGCGGGAGGGGGTTACAATGAGCAGTTCTTC

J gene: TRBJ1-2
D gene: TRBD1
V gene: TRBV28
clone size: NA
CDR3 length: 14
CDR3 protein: CASSLGQGARGYTF
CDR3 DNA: TGTGCCAGCAGTCTAGGACAGGGGGCGCGGGGCTACACCTTC

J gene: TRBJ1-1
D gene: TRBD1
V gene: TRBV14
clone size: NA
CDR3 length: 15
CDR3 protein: CASSLGWTGASEAFF
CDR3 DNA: TGTGCCAGCAGCCTAGGTTGGACAGGGGCTTCTGAAGCTTTCTTT

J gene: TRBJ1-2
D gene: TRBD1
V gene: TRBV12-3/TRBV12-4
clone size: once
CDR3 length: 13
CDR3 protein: CASSPGTDYGYTF
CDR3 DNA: TGTGCCAGCAGTCCCGGGACAGACTATGGCTACACCTTC

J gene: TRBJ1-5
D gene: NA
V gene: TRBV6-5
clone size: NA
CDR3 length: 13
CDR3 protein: CASRRDSNQPQHF
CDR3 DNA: TGTGCCAGCAGAAGGGATAGCAATCAGCCCCAGCATTTT

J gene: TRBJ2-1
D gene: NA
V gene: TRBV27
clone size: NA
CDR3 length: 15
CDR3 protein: CASSFGGTSFNEQFF
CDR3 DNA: TGTGCCAGCAGTTTCGGCGGGACCTCCTTCAATGAGCAGTTCTTC

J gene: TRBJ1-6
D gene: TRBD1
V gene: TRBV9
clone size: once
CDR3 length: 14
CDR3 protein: CASSPGQAYSPLHF
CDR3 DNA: TGTGCCAGCAGCCCAGGACAGGCATATTCACCCCTCCACTTT

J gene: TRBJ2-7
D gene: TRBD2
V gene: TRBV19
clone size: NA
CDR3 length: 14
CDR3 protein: CASSPSGTYYEQYF
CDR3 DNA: TGTGCCAGTAGTCCTAGCGGGACCTACTACGAGCAGTACTTC

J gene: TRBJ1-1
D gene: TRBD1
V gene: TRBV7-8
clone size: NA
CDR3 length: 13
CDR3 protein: CASSYTGVTEAFF
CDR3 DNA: TGTGCCAGCAGCTACACAGGGGTAACTGAAGCTTTCTTT

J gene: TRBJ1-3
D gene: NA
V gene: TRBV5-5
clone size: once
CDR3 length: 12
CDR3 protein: CASSMTENTIYF
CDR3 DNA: TGTGCCAGCAGCATGACTGAAAACACCATATATTTT

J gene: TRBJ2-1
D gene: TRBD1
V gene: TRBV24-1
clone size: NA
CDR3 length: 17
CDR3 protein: CATSDQRTGISYNEQFF
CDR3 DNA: TGTGCCACCAGTGACCAAAGGACAGGGATCTCCTACAATGAGCAGTTCTTC

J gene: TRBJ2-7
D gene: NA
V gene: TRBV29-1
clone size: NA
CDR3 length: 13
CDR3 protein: CSVEDSPPIGQYF
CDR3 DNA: TGCAGCGTTGAGGATTCCCCGCCCATTGGGCAGTACTTC

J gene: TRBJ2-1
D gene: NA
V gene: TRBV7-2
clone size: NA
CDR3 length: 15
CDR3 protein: CASSKRGTGHNEQFF
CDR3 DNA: TGTGCCAGCAGCAAGCGGGGGACAGGTCACAATGAGCAGTTCTTC

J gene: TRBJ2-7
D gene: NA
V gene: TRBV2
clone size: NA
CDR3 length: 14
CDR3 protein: CASSEQGGGSEQYF
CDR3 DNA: TGTGCCAGCAGTGAACAGGGGGGCGGAAGCGAGCAGTACTTC

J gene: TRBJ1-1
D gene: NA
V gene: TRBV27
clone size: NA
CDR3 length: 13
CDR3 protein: CASSQGLYTEAFF
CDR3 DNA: TGTGCCAGCAGCCAGGGACTTTACACTGAAGCTTTCTTT

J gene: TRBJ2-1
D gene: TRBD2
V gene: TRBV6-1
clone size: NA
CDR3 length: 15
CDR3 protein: CASSDQAGAAYEQFF
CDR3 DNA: TGTGCCAGCAGTGATCAAGCGGGAGCGGCGTATGAGCAGTTCTTC

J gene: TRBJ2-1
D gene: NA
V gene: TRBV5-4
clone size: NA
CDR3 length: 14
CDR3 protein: CASSLNGVHNEQFF
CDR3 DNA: TGTGCCAGCAGCTTGAACGGCGTCCACAATGAGCAGTTCTTC

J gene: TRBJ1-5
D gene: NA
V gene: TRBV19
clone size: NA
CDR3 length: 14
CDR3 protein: CASFPTGKDQPQHF
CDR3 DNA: TGTGCCAGTTTCCCTACAGGGAAGGATCAGCCCCAGCATTTT

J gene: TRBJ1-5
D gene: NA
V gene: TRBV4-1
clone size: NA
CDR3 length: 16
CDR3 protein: CASSQELVGGNQPQHF
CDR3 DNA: TGCGCCAGCAGCCAAGAATTAGTGGGGGGAAATCAGCCCCAGCATTTT

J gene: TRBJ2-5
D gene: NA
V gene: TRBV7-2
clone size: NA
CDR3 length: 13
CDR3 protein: CASGRDNQETQYF
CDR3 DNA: TGTGCCAGCGGAAGGGACAACCAAGAGACCCAGTACTTC

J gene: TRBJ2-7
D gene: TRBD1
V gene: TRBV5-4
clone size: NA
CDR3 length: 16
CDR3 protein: CASSLGLGTGPYEQYF
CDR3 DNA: TGTGCCAGCAGCTTGGGCCTCGGGACAGGTCCTTACGAGCAGTACTTC

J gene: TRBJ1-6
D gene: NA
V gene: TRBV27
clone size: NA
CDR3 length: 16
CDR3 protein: CASSLSRTAYNSPLHF
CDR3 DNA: TGTGCCAGCAGTTTATCTAGGACAGCTTATAATTCACCCCTCCACTTT

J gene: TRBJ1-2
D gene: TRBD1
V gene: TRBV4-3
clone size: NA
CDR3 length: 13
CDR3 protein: CASSHGTGYGYTF
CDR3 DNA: TGCGCCAGCAGCCATGGGACAGGCTATGGCTACACCTTC

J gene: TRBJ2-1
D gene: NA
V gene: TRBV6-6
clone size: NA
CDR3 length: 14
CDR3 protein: CASRQGRSHNEQFF
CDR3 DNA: TGTGCCAGCAGACAGGGGAGGTCCCACAATGAGCAGTTCTTC

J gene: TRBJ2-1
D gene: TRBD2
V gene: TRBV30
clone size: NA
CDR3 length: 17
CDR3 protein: CAWSVLAGGISYNEQFF
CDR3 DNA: TGTGCCTGGAGTGTACTAGCGGGGGGAATCTCCTACAATGAGCAGTTCTTC

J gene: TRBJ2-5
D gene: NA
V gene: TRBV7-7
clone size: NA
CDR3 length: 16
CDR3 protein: CASSLGGSPRQETQYF
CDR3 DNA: TGTGCCAGCAGCTTAGGAGGCAGCCCCCGCCAAGAGACCCAGTACTTC

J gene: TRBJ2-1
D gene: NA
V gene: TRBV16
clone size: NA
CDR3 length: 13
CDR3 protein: CASSQSIRDEQFF
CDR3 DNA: TGTGCCAGCAGCCAATCGATCAGGGATGAGCAGTTCTTC

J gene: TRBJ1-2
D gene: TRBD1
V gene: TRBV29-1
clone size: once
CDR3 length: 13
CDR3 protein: CSVGDRGDYGYTF
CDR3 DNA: TGCAGCGTTGGAGACAGGGGGGACTATGGCTACACCTTC